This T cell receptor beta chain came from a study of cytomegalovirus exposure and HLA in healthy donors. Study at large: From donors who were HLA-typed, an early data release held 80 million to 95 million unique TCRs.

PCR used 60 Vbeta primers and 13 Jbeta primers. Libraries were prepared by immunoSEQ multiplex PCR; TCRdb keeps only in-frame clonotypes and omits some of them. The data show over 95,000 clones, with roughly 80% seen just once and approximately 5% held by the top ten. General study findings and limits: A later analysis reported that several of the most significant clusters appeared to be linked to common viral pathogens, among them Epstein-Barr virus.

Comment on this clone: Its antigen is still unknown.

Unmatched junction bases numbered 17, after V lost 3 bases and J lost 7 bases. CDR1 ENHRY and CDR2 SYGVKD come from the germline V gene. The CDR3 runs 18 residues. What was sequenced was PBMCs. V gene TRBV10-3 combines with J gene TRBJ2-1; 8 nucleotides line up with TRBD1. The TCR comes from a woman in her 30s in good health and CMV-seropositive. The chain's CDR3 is CAISEFQGPTGVGNEQFF. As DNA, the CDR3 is TGTGCCATCAGTGAATTTCAAGGGCCGACAGGGGTTGGGAATGAGCAGTTCTTC.